This TCR beta chain appears in the sequencing data of a study of Tregs in tolerant kidney transplant recipients (dated by TCRdb to the late 2010s). Study-level background: Transplants used related donors with nonmyeloablative bone marrow transplantation; mixed chimerism was transient in the human trials. Before combined kidney and bone marrow transplantation, this study identified donor-specific regulatory T cells using TCRbeta sequencing and then followed those same cells after transplant.

Results the study describes overall, beyond this receptor: For some patients, the PCR primers changed as time went on, which meant samples from those patients could not be compared with one another at the nucleotide level. Expanding Tregs with activated donor B cells appeared to identify the most biologically relevant and donor-specific TCRbeta repertoire. Biological reproducibility was not directly assessed, although technical replication error appeared to be minimal. Donor-specific Treg expansion exceeded global Treg expansion in tolerant patients, suggesting antigen-driven rather than nonspecific expansion. Because only a small number of patients were included, the study had limitations, and the results will need to be validated in larger populations as well as under other immunosuppression protocols.

The CDR3 contains 15 residues, cysteine and phenylalanine counted. Just CDR3 DNA is preserved here, 45 bases in frame from base 1. V has 5 bases trimmed and J has 4 bases trimmed; junction bases matching no gene number 10. Via the germline V gene, CDR1 is SGHTA and CDR2 FQGNSA. With regard to this clone: The clone's antigen remains unknown. Nothing much larger sits one base from this clone, and base qualities are not available. The same CDR3 arises from other DNA sequences in this sample as well.

Genomic DNA was extracted from sorted cells with the QIAGEN DNeasy Blood and Tissue Kit for TCRbeta CDR3 sequencing. High-throughput TCRbeta CDR3 sequencing, including PCR amplification with bias correction and internal controls, was performed commercially through immunoSEQ. Per the source publication's procedure: Unique productive TCRbeta sequences were defined by CDR3 nucleotide sequence where primers matched, and otherwise by CDR3 amino acid sequence together with Vbeta and Jbeta genes. To correct sorting error, sequences shared between sorted populations at a frequency ratio of 2:1 or less were removed; the rest were assigned to the higher population. Donor-reactive sequences were defined as at least 5-fold expanded in CFSE-low cells versus unstimulated cells, with frequency of at least 0.01% in CFSE-low cells. Jensen-Shannon divergence calculated on the top 100 TCRbeta sequences ranked by frequency was used to measure repertoire divergence. When a sample had multiple sequencing runs, each run was corrected for sorting error separately and the runs were then pooled. TCRdb took over this immuneACCESS table, retaining in-frame rearrangements with V and J assigned. Such tables are incomplete; in checked studies, under half of the missing clones stem from an unresolved V gene, and the remainder is unexplained. V, J and clone size were drawn from that table, and D and trimming were deduced from the DNA. The sample yields around 78,000 clones; approximately 90% were counted once. Of the sample, 0.34% falls within the top ten clones.

The time point label here, explained by the study, means: blood sample drawn before combined kidney and bone marrow transplant. Unstimulated Tregs (CD4+CD25+CD127-), CD4+ non-Tregs (CD4+CD25-), CD4 and CD8 cells were FACS-sorted from thawed PBMCs. Before Treg sorting, thawed PBMCs were rested overnight at 37°C with 200 IU/ml IL-2. The patients were several recipients of combined kidney and bone marrow transplants from the ITN036ST trial, and samples were available only from these trial subjects. Healthy control blood was separated into PBMCs by Ficoll density gradient and cryopreserved, and patient PBMCs were collected both before and after transplant.

The receptor's source is a human donor who received a combined kidney and bone marrow transplant. The sequencing here drew on Tregs from blood, taken before the transplant. The chain uses TRBV7-2 and TRBJ1-2; 7 nucleotides in the junction match TRBD1. Here is the DNA: TGTGCCAGCAGCCTACAGGGGACGGGGATCTATGGCTACACCTTC. This sequence encodes CASSLQGTGIYGYTF.